These 11 T cell receptor beta chains were sequenced from one sample in a study of T cells in tumors after PD-1 blockade. Generated by immunoSEQ multiplex PCR, the TCRdb table keeps only in-frame clones and is missing some. The profile shows approximately 63,000 clones, 74% of them singletons. The sample in question was PBMCs, obtained after anti-PD-1 treatment. These receptor sequences come from a human donor with basal cell carcinoma.

The sample holds one count of this clone. The chain recombines TRBV2 with TRBJ2-1; D not resolved. The CDR3 extends over 15 amino acids. With 4 bases removed from V and 4 bases from J, the gap between germline ends came to 14 bases. The germline gives CDR1 SNHLY, CDR2 FYNNEI. CDR3 nucleotide sequence: TGTGCCAGCAGTGTACCCGTGACGCTATACAATGAGCAGTTCTTC. It yields the protein CASSVPVTLYNEQFF.

The chain combines TRBV4-1 with TRBJ1-3; the D is unclear. CDR3 length equals 13 residues. CDR1 is MGHRA and CDR2 is YSYEKL in the germline V gene. Between the trimmed V and J ends, which lost 1 base and 4 bases, there was a span of 5 bases. CDR3 residues: CASSQVVGNTIYF. CDR3 nucleotides: TGCGCCAGCAGCCAAGTCGTCGGAAACACCATATATTTT.

The CDR3 sequence: CASSQGVHGTGDGYTF. The CDR3 DNA is TGCGCCAGCAGCCAAGGGGTTCACGGGACAGGGGATGGCTACACCTTC. This chain connects TRBV4-1 to TRBJ1-2; 10 bases align to TRBD1. Trimming removed 1 base from V and 6 bases from J; junction bases left unmatched: 8. Germline CDR1 MGHRA, CDR2 YSYEKL. The CDR3 extends over 16 amino acids.

This clone was detected a few times. The J gene is TRBJ1-4, the V gene TRBV4-2; 10 positions agree with TRBD1. The CDR3 has 14 residues. Germline V gene sequence: CDR1 LGHNA, CDR2 YNFKEQ. V lost 4 bases to trimming and J lost 8 bases; unmatched junction nucleotides: 4. CDR3 protein: CASSRQGAGEKLFF. For the CDR3, the DNA is TGTGCCAGCAGCCGACAGGGGGCTGGGGAAAAACTGTTTTTT.

The V gene is TRBV25-1, the J gene TRBJ1-1, with TRBD1 as a possible D gene (5 bases). V was pared by 4 bases and J by 5 bases, with 17 bases between. Germline CDR1 is MGHDK and CDR2 is SYGVNS. CDR3 length equals 15 residues. CDR3 DNA: TGTGCCAGCAGTGGACCCGGGAAGGGGTTAACTGAAGCTTTCTTT. As protein: CASSGPGKGLTEAFF.

The chain has TRBV28 and TRBJ1-1, with D possibly matching TRBD1 (6 bases). V was trimmed by 6 bases and J by 1 base, leaving 12 bases between them. The CDR3 sequence is 14 residues long. Per germline, CDR1 MDHEN and CDR2 SYDVKM. The CDR3 sequence is CASRIQGENTEAFF. CDR3 sequence (DNA): TGTGCCAGCAGAATACAGGGTGAGAACACTGAAGCTTTCTTT.

The chain employs TRBV7-2 and TRBJ2-1, with D uncertain. Germline CDR1 and CDR2: SGHTA and FQGNSA. V lost 2 bases and J lost 9, with 11 bases in between. This CDR3 region has 13 residues. Written as DNA, the CDR3 is TGTGCCAGCAGCTTACTTTTGGGTATTGAGCAGTTCTTC. Its protein is CASSLLLGIEQFF.

This chain links TRBV25-1 with TRBJ1-4; D is undetermined. The germline V and J ends were trimmed by 3 bases and 0 bases, with 5 bases remaining between them. CDR3 length: 14 amino acids. CDR1 is MGHDK, CDR2 SYGVNS, per germline. CDR3 sequence (DNA): TGTGCCAGCAGTGACAGAGCAACTAATGAAAAACTGTTTTTT. This codes for CASSDRATNEKLFF.

V and J are TRBV25-1 and TRBJ2-5; 11 bases are shared with TRBD2. The length of the CDR3 is 17 residues. Germline loops: CDR1 MGHDK, CDR2 SYGVNS. The V segment lost 4 bases and the J segment 0 bases; nucleotides outside the gene matches: 7. DNA of the CDR3: TGTGCCAGCAGTGTGGCTAGCGGGGGGCCATACCAAGAGACCCAGTACTTC. It encodes CASSVASGGPYQETQYF.

The rearrangement links TRBV12-5 to TRBJ1-1; unclear D gene. The germline CDR1 and CDR2 sequences are LGHNT and FRNRAP. The CDR3 extends over 12 amino acids. The V end lost 6 bases, the J end lost 7 bases, and 12 bases lay between the germline ends. The CDR3 DNA follows: TGTGCTAGTGGCTTCGGGCTATTTGAAGCTTTCTTT. Translating it yields CASGFGLFEAFF.

The count of this clone is one. The rearrangement joins TRBV6-5 to TRBJ1-3; 9 nucleotides agree with TRBD1. V lost 5 bases and J lost 2; bases outside the gene matches: 4. The CDR3 totals 15 residues. In germline, CDR1 is MNHEY, CDR2 SVGAGI. CDR3 nucleotides: TGTGCCAGCAGTAGGAGACAGGGGGCTGGAAACACCATATATTTT. Translating gives CASSRRQGAGNTIYF.